This section outlines one T cell receptor beta chain sequence together with its context. The antigen it binds to is not known. No base quality information exists; no much larger clone differs at one position. The CDR3, from cysteine to phenylalanine, totals 14 residues. The kept DNA is CDR3 alone, 42 bases in frame from the first base. V is trimmed back by 1 base and J by 5 bases, and the junction contains 4 bases that no gene match accounts for. As encoded in the germline V gene, CDR1 is LGHNA while CDR2 is YSLEER. This record comes from a study of beta chain features in type 1 diabetes (dated by TCRdb to the late 2010s). In terms of the full investigation: No differences in mean age, gender distribution, total cell number or subset yield were found between patients and healthy donors. A total of 85 million to 140 million sorted cells were examined across all samples, and a strong correlation was observed between cell number per subset and RNA yield. Regulatory and stem cell-like memory subsets were isolated from only 8 patients and about eight healthy donors, whereas naive and central memory subsets came from all 30 or so donors. In the study, TCRB repertoires of sorted circulating CD4+ T cell subsets from recently diagnosed type 1 diabetes patients were compared with those of matched healthy donors.

From each donor, a single peripheral blood sample of 95 to 150 mL on average was drawn into heparinised tubes. A BD FACSAria II and a panel including CD45RO, CCR7, CD25, CD127, CD95 and CD27 were used to sort naive, central memory, regulatory and stem cell-like memory CD4+ T cells. A purity above 95% was achieved for all sorted populations. PBMCs were separated immediately by Lymphoprep density gradient centrifugation and were stained directly, without being cultured. To minimize batch effects, samples were stained and sorted in pairs, one healthy donor with one patient per experiment. Broader findings and caveats from the paper: At VDJ recombination sites, type 1 diabetes patients had fewer insertions and more deleted nucleotides, which implies abnormalities in thymic rearrangement. PCR might favor shorter templates, but patient and control samples were amplified and corrected together, so any skew would affect both groups equally. Only small numbers of individuals were included in the HLA sub-analyses, which left unresolved whether HLA type had any influence on TCRB rearrangement. Because cDNA rather than genomic DNA was sequenced, highly expressing activated cells could have been over-represented, although no difference in activation and CD3 levels was found between groups. Naive, central memory and regulatory TCRB repertoires appeared more similar among patients than among healthy donors. In all four CD4+ subsets, TCRB CDR3 length was moderately but significantly shorter in type 1 diabetes patients.

The entire isolated RNA was reverse transcribed using the High Capacity cDNA Reverse Transcription Kit, and thus expressed TCRB transcripts were sequenced. Naive, central memory and regulatory T cell samples underwent deep immunoSEQ sequencing, averaging around 3.9 million total reads per sample. Sorted cells were lysed in RLT buffer, and RNA was extracted using DNase-treated RNeasy Micro or Mini kits according to cell number. To prevent cross-contamination, each cell subset was processed individually, whereas patient and healthy donor samples were processed jointly. The immunoSEQ multiplex PCR was used to amplify TCRB sequences from cDNA, yielding 87-bp fragments that span the CDR3 region. Sequencing of the amplicons was performed on the Illumina HiSeq platform. In the original analysis: PCR bias was computationally corrected using synthetic template baselines, reads within Hamming distance 2 were collapsed, and singletons that could not be merged were discarded. Reads were aligned against IMGT so that V, D and J genes, CDR3 length and insertions or deletions at six rearrangement sites could be assigned. Within each subset, clonotype counts were normalized to sorted cell number, after which true diversity and Gini coefficients were computed with the tcR R package. The overlap coefficient, calculated on TCRB nucleotide sequences, was used to quantify repertoire sharing. As a proxy for the pre-selection repertoire, out-of-frame TCRB sequences from naive cells were analyzed. This is the immuneACCESS table as TCRdb keeps it, with only in-frame sequences that have V and J called. A part of the clones is gone; compared with another copy, unresolved V genes explain less than half, and the rest is unexplained. The DNA was the basis for D and trimming; V, J and clone size are from that table. For this sample the table gives about 360,000 clones, of which roughly 12% were detected only once. The ten biggest clones cover more than 0.015% of the sample.

This receptor was taken from a man aged 18 to 29 in good health. Recombination linked TRBV4-3 to TRBJ1-1, with 7 bases matching TRBD1. The specimen was naive CD4+ T cells from blood. The cell subset or site tag for this specimen amounts to: true naive CD4+ T cells. The DNA is as follows: TGCGCCAGCAGCCAAGGTAGGGGGCGAACTGAAGCTTTCTTT. It translates as CASSQGRGRTEAFF.